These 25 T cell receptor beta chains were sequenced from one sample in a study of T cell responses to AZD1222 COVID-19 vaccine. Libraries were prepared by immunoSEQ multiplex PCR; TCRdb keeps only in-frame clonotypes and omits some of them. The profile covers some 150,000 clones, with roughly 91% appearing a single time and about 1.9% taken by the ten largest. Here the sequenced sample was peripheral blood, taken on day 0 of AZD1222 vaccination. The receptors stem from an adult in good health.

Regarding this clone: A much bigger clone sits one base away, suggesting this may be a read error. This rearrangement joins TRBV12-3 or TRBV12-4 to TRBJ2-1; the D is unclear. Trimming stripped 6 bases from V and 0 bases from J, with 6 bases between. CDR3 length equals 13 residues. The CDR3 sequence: CASSYSSYNEQFF. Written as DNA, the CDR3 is TGTGCCAGCAGCTACAGCTCCTACAATGAGCAGTTCTTC.

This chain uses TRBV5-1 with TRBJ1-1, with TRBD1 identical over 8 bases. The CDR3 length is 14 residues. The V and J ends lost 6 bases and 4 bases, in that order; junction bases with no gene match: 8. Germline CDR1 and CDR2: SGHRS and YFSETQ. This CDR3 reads CASNKDRVGTEAFF. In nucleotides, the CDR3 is TGCGCCAGCAACAAGGACAGGGTTGGCACTGAAGCTTTCTTT.

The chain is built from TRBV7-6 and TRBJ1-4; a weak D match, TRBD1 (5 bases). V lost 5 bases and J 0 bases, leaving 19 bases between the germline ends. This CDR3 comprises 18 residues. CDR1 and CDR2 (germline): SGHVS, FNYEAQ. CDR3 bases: TGTGCCAGCAGCCGAGGGAGGGGCGAGGATGCAACTAATGAAAAACTGTTTTTT. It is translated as CASSRGRGEDATNEKLFF.

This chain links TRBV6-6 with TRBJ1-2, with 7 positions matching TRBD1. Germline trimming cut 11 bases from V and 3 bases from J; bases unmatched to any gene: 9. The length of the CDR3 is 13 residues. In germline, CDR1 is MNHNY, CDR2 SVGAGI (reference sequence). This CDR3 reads CAARDREYYGYTF. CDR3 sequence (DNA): TGTGCCGCTCGAGACAGGGAGTACTATGGCTACACCTTC.

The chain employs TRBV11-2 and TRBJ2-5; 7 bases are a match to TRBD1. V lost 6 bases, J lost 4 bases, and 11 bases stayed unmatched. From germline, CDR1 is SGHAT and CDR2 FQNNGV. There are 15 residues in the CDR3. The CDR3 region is CASRRTGMGLETQYF. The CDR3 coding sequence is TGTGCCAGCAGGCGGACAGGAATGGGGTTAGAGACCCAGTACTTC. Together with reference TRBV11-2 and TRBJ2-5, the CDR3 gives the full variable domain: EAGVAQSPRYKIIEKRQSVAFWCNPISGHATLYWYQQILGQGPKLLIQFQNNGVVDDSQLPKDRFSAERLKGVDSTLKIQPAKLEDSAVYLCASRRTGMGLETQYFGPGTRLLVL.

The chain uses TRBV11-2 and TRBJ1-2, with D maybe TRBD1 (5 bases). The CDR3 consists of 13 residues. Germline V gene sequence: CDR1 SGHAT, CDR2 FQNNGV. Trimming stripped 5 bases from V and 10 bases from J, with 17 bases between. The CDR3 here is CASSPQAGQPYTF. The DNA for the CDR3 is TGTGCCAGCAGCCCCCAAGCCGGACAACCCTACACCTTC.

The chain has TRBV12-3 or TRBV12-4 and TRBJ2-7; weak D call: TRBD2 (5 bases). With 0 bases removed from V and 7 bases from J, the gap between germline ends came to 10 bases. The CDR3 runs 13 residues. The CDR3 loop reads CASSLARTGEQYF. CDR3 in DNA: TGTGCCAGCAGTTTAGCGCGTACGGGGGAGCAGTACTTC.

CDR3 coding DNA: TGTGCCAGCAGTTTGGTGGCGGGGGGTAGTGAGCAGTTCTTC. Residues: CASSLVAGGSEQFF. The chain couples TRBV6-5 to TRBJ2-1; 8 nucleotides align to TRBD2. CDR1 and CDR2 from the germline V gene are MNHEY and SVGAGI. This CDR3 comprises 14 residues. Losses at the gene ends were 4 bases for V and 9 bases for J; bases not matched to a gene: 8.

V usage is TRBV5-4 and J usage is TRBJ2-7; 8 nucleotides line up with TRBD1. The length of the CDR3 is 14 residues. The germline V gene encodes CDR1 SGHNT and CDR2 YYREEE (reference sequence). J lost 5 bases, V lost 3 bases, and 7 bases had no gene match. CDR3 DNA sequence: TGTGCCAGCAGCTCACGGGACAGGTCCGACGAGCAGTACTTC. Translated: CASSSRDRSDEQYF. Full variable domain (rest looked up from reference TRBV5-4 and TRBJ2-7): ETGVTQSPTHLIKTRGQQVTLRCSSQSGHNTVSWYQQALGQGPQFIFQYYREEENGRGNFPPRFSGLQFPNYSSELNVNALELDDSALYLCASSSRDRSDEQYFGPGTRLTVT.

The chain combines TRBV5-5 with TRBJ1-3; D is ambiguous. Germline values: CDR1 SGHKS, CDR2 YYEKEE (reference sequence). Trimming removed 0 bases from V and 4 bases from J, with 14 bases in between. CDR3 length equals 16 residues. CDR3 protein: CASSLELVSSGNTIYF. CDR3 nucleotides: TGTGCCAGCAGCTTGGAACTAGTCTCGTCGGGAAACACCATATATTTT.

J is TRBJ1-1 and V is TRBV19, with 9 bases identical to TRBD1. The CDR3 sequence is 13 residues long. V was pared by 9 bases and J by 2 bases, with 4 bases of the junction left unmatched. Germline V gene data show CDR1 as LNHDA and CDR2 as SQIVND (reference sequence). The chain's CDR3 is CASLQGANTEAFF. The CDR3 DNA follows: TGTGCCAGCCTACAGGGGGCAAACACTGAAGCTTTCTTT. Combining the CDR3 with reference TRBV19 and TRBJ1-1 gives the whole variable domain DGGITQSPKYLFRKEGQNVTLSCEQNLNHDAMYWYRQDPGQGLRLIYYSQIVNDFQKGDIAEGYSVSREKKESFPLTVTSAQKNPTAFYLCASLQGANTEAFFGQGTRLTVV.

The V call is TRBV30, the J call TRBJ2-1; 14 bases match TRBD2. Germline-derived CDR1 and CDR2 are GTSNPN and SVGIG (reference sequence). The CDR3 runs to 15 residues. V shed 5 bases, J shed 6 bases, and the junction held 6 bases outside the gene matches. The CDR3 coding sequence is TGTGCCTGGGGACCGGGACTAGCGGGAGTCAATGAGCAGTTCTTC. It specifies CAWGPGLAGVNEQFF.

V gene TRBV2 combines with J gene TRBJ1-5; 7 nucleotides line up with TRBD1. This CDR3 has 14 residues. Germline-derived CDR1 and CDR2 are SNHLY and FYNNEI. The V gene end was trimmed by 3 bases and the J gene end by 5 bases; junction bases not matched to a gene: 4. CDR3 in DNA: TGTGCCAGCAGTGACGGAGGGGGCCATCAGCCCCAGCATTTT. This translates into CASSDGGGHQPQHF. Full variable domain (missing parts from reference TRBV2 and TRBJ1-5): EPEVTQTPSHQVTQMGQEVILRCVPISNHLYFYWYRQILGQKVEFLVSFYNNEISEKSEIFDDQFSVERPDGSNFTLKIRSTKLEDSAMYFCASSDGGGHQPQHFGDGTRLSIL.

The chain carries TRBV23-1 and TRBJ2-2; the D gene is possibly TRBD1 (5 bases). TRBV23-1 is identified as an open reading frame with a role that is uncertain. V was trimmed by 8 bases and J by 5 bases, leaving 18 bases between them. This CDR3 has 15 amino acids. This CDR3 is CASQPTVLVTGELFF. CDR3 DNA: TGCGCCAGCCAGCCGACAGTATTAGTTACCGGGGAGCTGTTTTTT.

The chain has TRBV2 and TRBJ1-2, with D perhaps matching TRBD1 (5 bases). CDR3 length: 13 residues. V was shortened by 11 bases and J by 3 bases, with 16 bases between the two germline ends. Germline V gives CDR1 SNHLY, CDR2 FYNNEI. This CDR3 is CASWDGLDYGYTF. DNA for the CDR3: TGTGCCTCCTGGGACGGTCTCGACTATGGCTACACCTTC.

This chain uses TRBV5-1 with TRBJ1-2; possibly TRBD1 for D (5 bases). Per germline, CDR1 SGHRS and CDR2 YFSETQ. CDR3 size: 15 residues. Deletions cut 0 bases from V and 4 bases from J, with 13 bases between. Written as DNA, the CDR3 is TGCGCCAGCAGCTTGGCGGGCAGGGAGGGCTATGGCTACACCTTC. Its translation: CASSLAGREGYGYTF.

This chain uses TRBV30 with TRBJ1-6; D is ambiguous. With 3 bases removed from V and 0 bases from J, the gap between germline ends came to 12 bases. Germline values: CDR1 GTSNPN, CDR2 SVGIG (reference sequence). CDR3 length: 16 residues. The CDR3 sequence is CAWSMGLSSYNSPLHF. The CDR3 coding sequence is TGTGCCTGGAGCATGGGGTTAAGCTCCTATAATTCACCCCTCCACTTT.

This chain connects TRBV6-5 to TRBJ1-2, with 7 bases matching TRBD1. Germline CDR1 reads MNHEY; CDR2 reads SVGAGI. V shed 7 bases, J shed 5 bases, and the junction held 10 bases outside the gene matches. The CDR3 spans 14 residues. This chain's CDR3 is CASNQAPQGYGYTF. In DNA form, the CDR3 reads TGTGCCAGCAACCAGGCTCCACAGGGGTATGGCTACACCTTC.

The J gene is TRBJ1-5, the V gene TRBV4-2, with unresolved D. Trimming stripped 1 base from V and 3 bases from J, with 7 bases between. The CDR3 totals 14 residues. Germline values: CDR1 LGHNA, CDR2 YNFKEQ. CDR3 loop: CASSQARTNQPQHF. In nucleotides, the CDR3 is TGTGCCAGCAGCCAAGCCCGGACCAATCAGCCCCAGCATTTT.

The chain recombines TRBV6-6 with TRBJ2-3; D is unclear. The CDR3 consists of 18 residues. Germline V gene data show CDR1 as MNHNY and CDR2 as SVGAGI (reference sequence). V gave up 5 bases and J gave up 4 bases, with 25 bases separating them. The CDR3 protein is CASSHDAVGRSPADTQYF. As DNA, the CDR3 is TGTGCCAGCAGTCACGACGCGGTAGGCCGCAGCCCCGCAGATACGCAGTATTTT.

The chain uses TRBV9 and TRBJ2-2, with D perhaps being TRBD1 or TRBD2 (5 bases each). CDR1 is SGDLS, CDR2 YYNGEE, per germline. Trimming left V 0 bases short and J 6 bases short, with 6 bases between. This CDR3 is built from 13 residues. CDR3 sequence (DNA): TGTGCCAGCAGCGTAGTGGGGGCCGGGGAGCTGTTTTTT. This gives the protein CASSVVGAGELFF. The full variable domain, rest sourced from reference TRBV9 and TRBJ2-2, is DSGVTQTPKHLITATGQRVTLRCSPRSGDLSVYWYQQSLDQGLQFLIQYYNGEERAKGNILERFSAQQFPDLHSELNLSSLELGDSALYFCASSVVGAGELFFGEGSRLTVL.

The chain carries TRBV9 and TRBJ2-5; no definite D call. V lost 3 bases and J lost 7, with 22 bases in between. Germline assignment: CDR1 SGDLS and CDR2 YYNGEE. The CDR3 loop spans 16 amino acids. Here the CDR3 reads CASSDLAEERMGTQYF. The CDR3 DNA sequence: TGTGCCAGCAGCGATCTGGCGGAAGAGAGGATGGGGACCCAGTACTTC.

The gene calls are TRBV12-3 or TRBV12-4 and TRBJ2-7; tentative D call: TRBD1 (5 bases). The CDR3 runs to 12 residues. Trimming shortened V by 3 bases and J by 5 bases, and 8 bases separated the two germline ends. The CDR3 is CASSFLGHEQYF. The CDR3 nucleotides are TGTGCCAGCAGTTTCCTGGGGCACGAGCAGTACTTC.

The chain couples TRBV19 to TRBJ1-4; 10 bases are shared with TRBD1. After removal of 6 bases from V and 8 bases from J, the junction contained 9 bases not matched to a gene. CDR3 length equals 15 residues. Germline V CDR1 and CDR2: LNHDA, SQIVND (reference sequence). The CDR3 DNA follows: TGTGCCAGTAGCCGGCTGGGACAGGGGTGGGAAAAACTGTTTTTT. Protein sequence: CASSRLGQGWEKLFF.

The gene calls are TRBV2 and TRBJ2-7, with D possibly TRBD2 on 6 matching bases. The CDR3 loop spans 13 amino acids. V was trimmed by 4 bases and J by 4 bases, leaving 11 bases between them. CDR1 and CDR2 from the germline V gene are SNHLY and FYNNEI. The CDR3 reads CASSAAGRYEQYF. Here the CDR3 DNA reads TGTGCCAGCAGTGCGGCGGGGCGGTACGAGCAGTACTTC.